Listed below are T cell receptor beta chains from one sample, sequenced in a study of radiotherapy plus CTLA-4 blockade in lung cancer. Sequencing used immunoSEQ multiplex PCR; TCRdb keeps in-frame clones, though not all of them. The sample lists 40,000 to 45,000 clones, under 80% seen once, with 9.8% in the top ten. The sample here was peripheral blood, taken from a patient treated with radiotherapy plus ipilimumab. Source of these receptors: a human donor with non-small cell lung cancer who had stable disease on radiotherapy plus ipilimumab. Both conserved end residues are part of each CDR3. Each record gives: clone size, J gene, V gene, D gene, CDR3 protein, CDR3 DNA. D genes are given only for firm matches. The size entry is marked missing in some rows and otherwise reads once, few, many or a size class.

. TRBJ2-3 TRBV2 . CASRFYRDTQYF TGTGCCAGCCGCTTCTATAGAGATACGCAGTATTTT
. TRBJ1-6 TRBV21-1 . CASSKGREEDTRPNSPLHF TGTGCCAGCAGCAAAGGGCGCGAAGAGGACACCCGTCCCAATTCACCCCTCCACTTT
. TRBJ2-1 TRBV10-2 . CASIGGSSYNEQFF TGCGCCAGCATCGGGGGAAGCTCCTACAATGAGCAGTTCTTC
. TRBJ2-2 TRBV9 . CASSPTEQGHTGELFF TGTGCCAGCAGCCCTACAGAGCAGGGGCACACCGGGGAGCTGTTTTTT
. TRBJ1-1 TRBV18 TRBD1 CASSRDRDTEAFF TGTGCCAGCTCGCGGGACAGGGACACTGAAGCTTTCTTT
. TRBJ1-1 TRBV2 . CASTPPPGQTMNTEAFF TGTGCCAGCACCCCACCCCCAGGACAGACCATGAACACTGAAGCTTTCTTT
. TRBJ1-5 TRBV2 . CASPGGGQPSNQPQHF TGTGCCAGTCCCGGCGGTGGCCAACCGAGCAATCAGCCCCAGCATTTT
. TRBJ1-1 TRBV29-1 . CSVDLTGKINTEAFF TGCAGCGTTGATTTGACAGGTAAAATCAACACTGAAGCTTTCTTT
. TRBJ2-5 TRBV11-3 . CASSIGSAQQETQYF TGTGCCAGCAGCATAGGGTCGGCACAGCAAGAGACCCAGTACTTC
. TRBJ1-5 TRBV6-1 . CASSIGGKGNQPQHF TGTGCCAGCAGTATCGGGGGAAAGGGCAATCAGCCCCAGCATTTT
few TRBJ2-1 TRBV5-1 TRBD1 CASSQTSTGTVVINEQFF TGCGCCAGCAGCCAGACGAGTACCGGGACAGTTGTTATCAATGAGCAGTTCTTC
. TRBJ2-6 TRBV7-8 . CASSTLAGANVLTF TGTGCCAGCAGCACCCTGGCCGGGGCCAACGTCCTGACTTTC
. TRBJ1-2 TRBV7-2 TRBD1 CASSFGAGGGYTF TGTGCCAGCAGCTTCGGGGCAGGGGGTGGCTACACCTTC
. TRBJ2-7 TRBV19 . CASSISVLSYEQYF TGTGCCAGTAGTATATCGGTCCTCTCCTACGAGCAGTACTTC
. TRBJ1-2 TRBV6-5 . CASSFNWAYGYTF TGTGCCAGCAGTTTTAATTGGGCCTATGGCTACACCTTC
. TRBJ2-7 TRBV30 . CAWSRSSYEQYF TGTGCCTGGAGTAGAAGCTCCTACGAGCAGTACTTC
. TRBJ1-2 TRBV7-9 TRBD1 CASSLGGSDGYTF TGTGCCAGCAGCCTAGGGGGCTCCGATGGCTACACCTTC
. TRBJ2-1 TRBV5-1 TRBD2 CASSLGTSGTYNEQFF TGCGCCAGCAGCTTGGGGACTAGCGGCACCTACAATGAGCAGTTCTTC
few TRBJ2-7 TRBV4-2 . CASSAAGGSEQYF TGTGCCAGCAGCGCGGCTGGGGGCTCCGAGCAGTACTTC
. TRBJ1-2 TRBV29-1 . CSVSVGAGDGYTF TGCAGCGTTTCCGTTGGGGCAGGCGATGGCTACACCTTC